These 27 T cell receptor beta chains came from one sample sequenced in a study of T cells expressing NK-cell markers. No DNA is given; TCRdb re-called the 5' RACE reads and lists each CDR3 protein once. The sample table sets out around 180,000 distinct CDR3 sequences. Sequencing was carried out using blood T cells: a sorted CD56 or NKG2C T cell subset, CD4+ or CD8+ T cells, or bulk PBMC T cells (not recorded which). All receptors come from a man aged 18 to 69 in good health.

The chain is built from TRBV28 and TRBJ1-1. The CDR3 runs to 13 residues. Germline values: CDR1 MDHEN, CDR2 SYDVKM. This CDR3 reads CASTSRLNTEAFF.

The chain joins TRBV7-2 to TRBJ2-3; the TRBD2 assignment by TCRdb is unverifiable without DNA. The CDR3 is 15 residues long. Germline values: CDR1 SGHTA, CDR2 FQGNSA. The CDR3 loop reads CASSSSSGGGDTQYF.

V and J are TRBV3-1 and TRBJ1-5. Per germline, CDR1 LGHDT and CDR2 YNNKEL (reference sequence). The CDR3 consists of 17 residues. CDR3 residues: CASSQGGTFGKAQPQHF.

J is TRBJ2-7 and V is TRBV5-1. The germline gives CDR1 SGHRS, CDR2 YFSETQ. The CDR3 consists of 11 residues. The CDR3 here is CASRGYYEQYF.

The genes are TRBV15 and TRBJ2-3; TCRdb designates TRBD2, a call that cannot be tested without DNA. CDR1 is LNHNV and CDR2 is YYDKDF in the germline V gene (reference sequence). The CDR3 has 16 amino acids. CDR3: CATSIPAEDPADTQYF. The full variable domain, its missing parts supplied by reference TRBV15 and TRBJ2-3, is DAMVIQNPRYQVTQFGKPVTLSCSQTLNHNVMYWYQQKSSQAPKLLFHYYDKDFNNEADTPDNFQSRRPNTSFCFLDIRSPGLGDTAMYLCATSIPAEDPADTQYFGPGTRLTVL.

This rearrangement joins TRBV10-2 to TRBJ1-4; TCRdb reports TRBD1, a call that lacks DNA to check it against. The CDR3 runs 15 residues. Germline V gives CDR1 WSHSY, CDR2 SAAADI. This chain's CDR3 is CASRLGQGGGEKLFF.

The chain has TRBV9 and TRBJ1-1. The CDR3 runs to 16 residues. Germline-derived CDR1 and CDR2 are SGDLS and YYNGEE. The CDR3 sequence is CASSPTGRAMNTEAFF.

V usage is TRBV6-5 and J usage is TRBJ1-1. CDR1 and CDR2 (germline): MNHEY, SVGAGI. This CDR3 has 14 residues. The CDR3 sequence: CASSSALELTEAFF.

This chain joins TRBV27 and TRBJ2-1; TCRdb returns TRBD1, unconfirmable since there is no DNA. The CDR3 loop spans 13 amino acids. Per the germline V gene, CDR1 is MNHEY and CDR2 is SMNVEV (reference sequence). CDR3 sequence reads: CASRGVLANEQFF.

J is TRBJ1-1 and V is TRBV7-9; the D call from TCRdb, TRBD1, cannot be confirmed without DNA. The CDR3 length is 12 residues. Germline CDR1 is SEHNR and CDR2 is FQNEAQ (reference sequence). The CDR3 protein is CASSSGPGEAFF.

The chain has TRBV6-2 or TRBV6-3 and TRBJ2-2. The germline CDR1 and CDR2 sequences are MNHEY and SVGEGT. The CDR3 runs 11 residues. This chain's CDR3 is CASHNTGELFF.

The chain's CDR3 is CASSLWTSLDGELFF. This chain links TRBV27 with TRBJ2-2; TCRdb calls TRBD2, which cannot be checked without DNA. This CDR3 contains 15 residues. The V gene's germline CDR1 is MNHEY and CDR2 SMNVEV (reference sequence).

J is TRBJ2-6 and V is TRBV6-2 or TRBV6-3; checking the TCRdb D call of TRBD1 is not possible without DNA. Per the germline V gene, CDR1 is MNHEY and CDR2 is SVGEGT. The CDR3 is 14 amino acids. The CDR3 reads CASSRDFGANVLTF.

The rearrangement uses TRBV6-5 and TRBJ2-7; TCRdb picks TRBD1, but there is no DNA to check that call. CDR1 is MNHEY and CDR2 is SVGAGI in the germline V gene. The CDR3 loop spans 16 amino acids. CDR3: CASSFPQGAMTYEQYF.

The genes are TRBV5-6 and TRBJ1-5. This CDR3 spans 12 amino acids. CDR1 is SGHDT and CDR2 is YYEEEE in the germline V gene. CDR3 protein: CASSFYNQPQHF.

The chain has TRBV19 and TRBJ1-2; checking the TCRdb D call of TRBD1 is not possible without DNA. Germline CDR1 reads LNHDA; CDR2 reads SQIVND (reference sequence). This CDR3 is built from 16 residues. Here the CDR3 reads CASSIDWQGRNYGYTF.

V and J are TRBV13 and TRBJ2-7; the D call of TRBD2 rests on TCRdb alone, since no DNA is present to check it. Germline V CDR1 and CDR2: PRHDT, FYEKMQ (reference sequence). The CDR3 is made up of 15 amino acids. This CDR3 reads CASRSGLAGGYEQYF.

The rearrangement uses TRBV28 and TRBJ2-5; TCRdb returns TRBD1, unconfirmable since there is no DNA. This CDR3 contains 17 residues. The V gene's germline CDR1 is MDHEN and CDR2 SYDVKM. The CDR3 protein is CASSTGPPRDRGETQYF.

The chain joins TRBV10-3 to TRBJ2-5; TCRdb returns TRBD2, unconfirmable since there is no DNA. CDR3 size: 15 residues. Germline V gene sequence: CDR1 ENHRY, CDR2 SYGVKD. This chain's CDR3 is CAISERDSTQETQYF.

This chain connects TRBV11-2 to TRBJ2-1; lacking DNA, the TRBD1 call made by TCRdb goes unchecked. The CDR3 extends over 15 amino acids. Germline lookup yields CDR1 SGHAT and CDR2 FQNNGV. The CDR3 sequence is CASSTDRAVWNEQFF.

V usage is TRBV7-2 and J usage is TRBJ2-5; the TRBD2 assignment by TCRdb is unverifiable without DNA. The CDR3 extends over 14 amino acids. Germline CDR1 reads SGHTA; CDR2 reads FQGNSA. The CDR3 sequence is CASSPRTRWETQYF.

The chain uses TRBV29-1 and TRBJ1-1. The CDR3 runs 13 residues. Germline assignment: CDR1 SQVTM and CDR2 ANQGSEA. CDR3 amino acids: CSGTVRMNTEAFF.

The chain carries TRBV4-1 and TRBJ2-1; TCRdb reports TRBD1, a call that lacks DNA to check it against. The CDR3 extends over 15 amino acids. Germline V gene data show CDR1 as MGHRA and CDR2 as YSYEKL. The CDR3 spells CASRKPGQGQNEQFF.

The chain recombines TRBV11-2 with TRBJ2-5; TCRdb designates TRBD2, a call that cannot be tested without DNA. CDR3 length: 15 residues. The germline CDR1 and CDR2 sequences are SGHAT and FQNNGV. CDR3 residues: CASSPEDSLQETQYF.

The J gene is TRBJ2-1, the V gene TRBV6-1; TCRdb gives TRBD2 as the D gene, but with no DNA this cannot be confirmed. There are 16 residues in the CDR3. The germline CDR1 and CDR2 sequences are MNHNS and SASEGT. CDR3 region: CASSLAWGPGRVEQFF.

The chain combines TRBV10-3 with TRBJ2-7; lacking DNA, the TRBD1 call made by TCRdb goes unchecked. The CDR3 length is 17 residues. Germline-derived CDR1 and CDR2 are ENHRY and SYGVKD. The CDR3 region is CAISEQPGGVGNYEQYF.

This chain links TRBV24-1 with TRBJ1-6; the TCRdb D gene call, TRBD1, has no DNA to confirm it. The V gene's germline CDR1 is KGHDR and CDR2 SFDVKD. The CDR3 loop spans 15 amino acids. The CDR3 here is CATSGDRHYNSPLHF.